This T cell receptor (beta chain) was captured by sequencing in a study of CXCR3-negative and CXCR3-positive naive CD8 T cells. The overall study: The study obtained roughly 140 million TRB reads, about 1.5 +/- 0.3 million per library. Whole-study findings and limits: Each naive subset displayed comparably high diversity, whereas memory CD8+ cells displayed much lower diversity. Hydrophobicity of TRB CDR3s was greater in CXCR3-positive naive cells than in CXCR3-negative naive cells.

Turning to this clonotype: Its antigen is unknown.

Sorting was done in triplicate for each CD8+ T cell subset (about 300,000 cells each). Cells that were CD45RO-CCR7+CD27+CD95- constituted naive CD8+ T cells. All TRB cDNA libraries came from 5' RACE performed with UMI labels. Following a re-call of the 5' RACE reads, TCRdb has one entry per CDR3 protein and lacks DNA. The sample's table shows around 140,000 distinct CDR3 sequences. Germline CDR1 and CDR2: LGHNA and YNFKEQ. This CDR3 has 16 residues. Sequencing used naive CXCR3+ CD8+ T cells from blood. Subset here: CD45RO-CCR7+CD27+CD95- naive CD8+ T cells expressing CXCR3 (TNR3+). The receptor was isolated from a human donor in good health. Some clones in this sample may be carry-over from other donors' samples. The gene calls are TRBV4-2 and TRBJ2-1; TCRdb's D gene call, TRBD2, goes unchecked for lack of DNA. CDR3 loop: CASSQPTSGGGNEQFF.